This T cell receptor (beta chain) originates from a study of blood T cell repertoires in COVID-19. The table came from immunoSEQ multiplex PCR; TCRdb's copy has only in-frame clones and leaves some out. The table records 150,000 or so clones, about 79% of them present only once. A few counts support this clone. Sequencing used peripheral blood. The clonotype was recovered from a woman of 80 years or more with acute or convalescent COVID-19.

The CDR3 bases are TGTGCCAGCAGTTTGGGAGCGAACACTGAAGCTTTCTTT. It is translated as CASSLGANTEAFF. The chain combines TRBV12-3 or TRBV12-4 with TRBJ1-1; unclear D gene. CDR3 length equals 13 residues. The V end lost 3 bases, the J end lost 1 base, and 6 bases lay between the germline ends.